At least ten counts were recorded for the clone carrying this T cell receptor beta chain. Its target is unknown. The trim removed 4 bases at V and 2 bases at J, leaving 5 bases unmatched. The CDR3 has 14 amino acids. Germline V gene lookup returns CDR1 MNHEY and CDR2 SVGAGI. The sample originates from a study of early T cells in non-severe SARS-CoV-2 infection. Background on the study: From unsorted whole blood, bulk RNA was sequenced, and the chains remained unpaired. Study-wide points: VDJdb matching skewed toward anti-spike CD8 responses, missing private and CD4 specificities.

Individual cDNA molecules received unique molecular identifiers. Via MiXCR, TCRdb re-called the 5' RACE reads, giving one row per CDR3 protein. The profile shows 50,000 to 75,000 distinct CDR3 sequences, approximately 6.1% of them singletons. The specimen was whole blood, collected at baseline. This clonotype was sampled from an adult who was a healthcare worker with PCR-confirmed SARS-CoV-2 infection or an uninfected control (not recorded which). The J gene is TRBJ2-7, the V gene TRBV6-5; 7 bases line up with TRBD2. The CDR3 loop is CASSLLAQPYEQYF. The DNA for the CDR3 is TGTGCCAGCAGTTTACTAGCGCAACCCTACGAGCAGTACTTC.